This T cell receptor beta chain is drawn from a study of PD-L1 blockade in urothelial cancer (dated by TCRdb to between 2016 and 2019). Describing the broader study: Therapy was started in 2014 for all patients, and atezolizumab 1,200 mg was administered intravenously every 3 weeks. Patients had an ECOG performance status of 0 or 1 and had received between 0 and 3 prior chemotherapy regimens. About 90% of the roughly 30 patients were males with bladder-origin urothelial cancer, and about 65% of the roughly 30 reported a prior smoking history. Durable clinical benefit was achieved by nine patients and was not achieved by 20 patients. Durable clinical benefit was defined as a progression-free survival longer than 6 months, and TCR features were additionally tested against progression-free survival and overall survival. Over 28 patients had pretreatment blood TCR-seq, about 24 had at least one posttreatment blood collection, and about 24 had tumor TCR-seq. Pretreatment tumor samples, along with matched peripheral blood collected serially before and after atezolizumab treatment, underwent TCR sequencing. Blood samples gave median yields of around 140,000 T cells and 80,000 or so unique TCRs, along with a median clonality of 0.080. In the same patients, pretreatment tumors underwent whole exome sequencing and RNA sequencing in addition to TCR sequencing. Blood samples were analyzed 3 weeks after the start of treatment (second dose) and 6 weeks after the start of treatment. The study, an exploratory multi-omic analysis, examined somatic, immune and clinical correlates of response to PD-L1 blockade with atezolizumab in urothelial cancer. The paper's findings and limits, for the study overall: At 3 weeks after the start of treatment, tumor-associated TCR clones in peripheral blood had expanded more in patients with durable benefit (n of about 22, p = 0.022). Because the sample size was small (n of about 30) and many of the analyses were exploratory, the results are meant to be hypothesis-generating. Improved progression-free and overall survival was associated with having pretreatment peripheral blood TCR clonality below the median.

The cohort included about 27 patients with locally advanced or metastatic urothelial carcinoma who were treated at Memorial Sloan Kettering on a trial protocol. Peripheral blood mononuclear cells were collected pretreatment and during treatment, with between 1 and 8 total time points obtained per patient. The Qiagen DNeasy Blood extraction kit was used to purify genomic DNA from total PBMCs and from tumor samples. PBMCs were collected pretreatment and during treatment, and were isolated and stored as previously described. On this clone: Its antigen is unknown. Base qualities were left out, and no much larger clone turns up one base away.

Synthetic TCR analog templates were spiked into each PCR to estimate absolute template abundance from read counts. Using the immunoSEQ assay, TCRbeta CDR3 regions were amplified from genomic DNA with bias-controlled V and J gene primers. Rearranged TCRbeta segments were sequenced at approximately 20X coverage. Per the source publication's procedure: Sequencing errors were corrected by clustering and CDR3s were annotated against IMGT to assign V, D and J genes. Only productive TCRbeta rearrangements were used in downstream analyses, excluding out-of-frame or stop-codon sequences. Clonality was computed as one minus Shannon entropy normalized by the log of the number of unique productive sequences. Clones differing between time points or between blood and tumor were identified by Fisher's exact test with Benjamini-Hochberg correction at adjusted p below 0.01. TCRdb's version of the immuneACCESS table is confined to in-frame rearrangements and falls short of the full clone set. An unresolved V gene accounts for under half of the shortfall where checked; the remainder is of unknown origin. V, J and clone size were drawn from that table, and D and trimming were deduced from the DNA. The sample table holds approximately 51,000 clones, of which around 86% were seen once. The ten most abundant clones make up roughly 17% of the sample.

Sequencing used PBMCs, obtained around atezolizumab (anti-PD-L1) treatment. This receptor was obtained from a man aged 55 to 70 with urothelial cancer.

DNA sequence: TGTGCCAGTAGTATGATCGGGGGGGGCACTGAAGCTTTCTTT. Its translation is CASSMIGGGTEAFF. The rearranged segments are TRBV19 and TRBJ1-1; tentative D gene TRBD1, with 5 bases matching. Counted from cysteine to phenylalanine, this CDR3 has 14 amino acids. CDR3 DNA only is kept here, 42 bases in frame from base 1. V is clipped by 3 bases and J by 4 bases, and the sequence between their germline boundaries is 12 bases long. The germline V gene (reference sequence) gives CDR1 as LNHDA and CDR2 as SQIVND.